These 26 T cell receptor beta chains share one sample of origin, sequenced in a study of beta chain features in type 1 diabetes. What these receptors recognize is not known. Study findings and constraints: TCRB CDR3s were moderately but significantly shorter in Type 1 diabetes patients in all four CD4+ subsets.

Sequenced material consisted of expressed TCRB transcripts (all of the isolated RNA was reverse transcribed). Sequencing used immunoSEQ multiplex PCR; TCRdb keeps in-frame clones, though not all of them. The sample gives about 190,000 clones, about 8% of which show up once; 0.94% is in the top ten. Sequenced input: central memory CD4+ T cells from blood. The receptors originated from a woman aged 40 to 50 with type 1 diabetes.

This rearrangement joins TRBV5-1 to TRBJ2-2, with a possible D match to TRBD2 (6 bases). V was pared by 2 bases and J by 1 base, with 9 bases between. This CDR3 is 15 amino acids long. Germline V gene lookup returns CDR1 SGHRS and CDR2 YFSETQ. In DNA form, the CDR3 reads TGCGCCAGCAGCTTCGGGACTTTGAACACCGGGGAGCTGTTTTTT. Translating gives CASSFGTLNTGELFF.

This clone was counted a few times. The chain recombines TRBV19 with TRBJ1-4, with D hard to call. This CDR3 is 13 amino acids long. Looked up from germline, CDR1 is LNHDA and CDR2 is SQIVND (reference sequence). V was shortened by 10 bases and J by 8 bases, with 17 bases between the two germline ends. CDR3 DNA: TGTGCCACCGGTCGAGAGGGAGCCGAAAAACTGTTTTTT. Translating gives CATGREGAEKLFF.

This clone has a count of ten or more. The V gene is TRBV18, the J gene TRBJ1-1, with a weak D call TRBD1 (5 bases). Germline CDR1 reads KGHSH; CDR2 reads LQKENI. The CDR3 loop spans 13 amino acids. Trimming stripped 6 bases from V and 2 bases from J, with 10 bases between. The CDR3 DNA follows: TGTGCCAGCTCCCCGGGGGTAAACACTGAAGCTTTCTTT. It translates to CASSPGVNTEAFF.

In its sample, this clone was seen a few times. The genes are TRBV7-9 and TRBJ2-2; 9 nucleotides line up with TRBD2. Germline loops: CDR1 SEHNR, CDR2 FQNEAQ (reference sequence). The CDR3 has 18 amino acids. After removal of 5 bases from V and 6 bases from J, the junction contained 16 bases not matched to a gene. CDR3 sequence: CASSRKGVAGDQAGELFF. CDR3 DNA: TGTGCCAGCAGCCGGAAAGGGGTAGCGGGAGATCAGGCCGGGGAGCTGTTTTTT.

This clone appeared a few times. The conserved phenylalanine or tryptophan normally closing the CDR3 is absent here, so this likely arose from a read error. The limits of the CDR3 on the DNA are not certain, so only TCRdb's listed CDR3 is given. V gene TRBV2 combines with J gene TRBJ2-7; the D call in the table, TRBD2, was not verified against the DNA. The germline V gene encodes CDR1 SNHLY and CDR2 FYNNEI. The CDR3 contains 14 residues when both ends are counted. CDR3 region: CASSEAPTSGAPKD.

The CDR3 loop reads CASKLLAGANTGELFF. CDR3 DNA sequence: TGTGCCAGTAAACTCTTAGCGGGAGCGAACACCGGGGAGCTGTTTTTT. The J gene is TRBJ2-2, the V gene TRBV5-6, with 9 nucleotides matching TRBD2. The CDR3 totals 16 residues. Germline V gene sequence: CDR1 SGHDT, CDR2 YYEEEE. Trimming at V came to 8 bases and at J to 0 bases, leaving 8 bases not matched to a gene.

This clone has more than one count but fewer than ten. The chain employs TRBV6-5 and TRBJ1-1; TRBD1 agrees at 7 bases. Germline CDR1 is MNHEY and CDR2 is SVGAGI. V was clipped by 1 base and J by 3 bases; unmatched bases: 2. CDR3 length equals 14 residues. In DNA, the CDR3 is TGTGCCAGCAGTTACTGGACAGGAGACACTGAAGCTTTCTTT. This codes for CASSYWTGDTEAFF.

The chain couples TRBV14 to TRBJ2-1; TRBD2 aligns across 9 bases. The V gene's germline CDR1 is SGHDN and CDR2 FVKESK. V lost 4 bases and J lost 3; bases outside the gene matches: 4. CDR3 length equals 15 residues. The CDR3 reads CASSPSSGSYNEQFF. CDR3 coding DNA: TGTGCCAGCAGCCCCAGTAGCGGGAGCTACAATGAGCAGTTCTTC.

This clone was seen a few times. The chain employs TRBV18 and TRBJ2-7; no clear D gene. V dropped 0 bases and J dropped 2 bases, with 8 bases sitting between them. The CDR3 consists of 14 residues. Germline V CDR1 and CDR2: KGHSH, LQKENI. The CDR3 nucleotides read TGTGCCAGCTCACCACCGGCTAGTCCCTACGAGCAGTACTTC. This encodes CASSPPASPYEQYF.

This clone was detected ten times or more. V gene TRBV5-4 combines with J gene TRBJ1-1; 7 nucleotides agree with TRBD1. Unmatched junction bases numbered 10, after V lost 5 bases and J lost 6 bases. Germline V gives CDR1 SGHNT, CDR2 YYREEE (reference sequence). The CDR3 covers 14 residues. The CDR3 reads CASRASTGIAEAFF. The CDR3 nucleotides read TGTGCCAGCAGGGCGTCGACAGGGATCGCTGAAGCTTTCTTT.

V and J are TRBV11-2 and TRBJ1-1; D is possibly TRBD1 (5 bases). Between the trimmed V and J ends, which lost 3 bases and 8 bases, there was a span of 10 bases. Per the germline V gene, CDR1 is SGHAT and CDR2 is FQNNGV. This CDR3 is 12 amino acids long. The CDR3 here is CASSFGGAEAFF. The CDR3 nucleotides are TGTGCCAGCAGCTTCGGTGGGGCCGAAGCTTTCTTT.

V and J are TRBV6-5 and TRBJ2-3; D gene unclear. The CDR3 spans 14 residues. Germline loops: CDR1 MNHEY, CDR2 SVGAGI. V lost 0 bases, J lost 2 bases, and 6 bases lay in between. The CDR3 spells CASSYSATTDTQYF. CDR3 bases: TGTGCCAGCAGTTACTCAGCTACCACAGATACGCAGTATTTT.

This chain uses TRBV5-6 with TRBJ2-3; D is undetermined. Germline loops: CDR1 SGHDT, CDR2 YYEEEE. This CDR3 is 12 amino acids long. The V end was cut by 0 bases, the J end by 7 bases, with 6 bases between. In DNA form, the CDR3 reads TGTGCCAGCAGCTTGGGCGGCAATACGCAGTATTTT. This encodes CASSLGGNTQYF.

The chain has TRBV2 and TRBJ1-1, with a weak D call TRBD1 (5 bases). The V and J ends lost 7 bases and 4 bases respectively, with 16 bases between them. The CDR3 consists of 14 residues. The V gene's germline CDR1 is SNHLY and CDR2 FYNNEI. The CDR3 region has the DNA TGTGCCAGCATTACTTCACAGGCTGGCACTGAAGCTTTCTTT. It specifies CASITSQAGTEAFF.

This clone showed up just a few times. The CDR3 DNA follows: TGTGCCAGCAGCCCTCCCGGGACAGGGGGCTACGAGCAGTACTTC. Translating it yields CASSPPGTGGYEQYF. The genes are TRBV5-6 and TRBJ2-7; TRBD1 agrees at 11 bases. V trimming: 4 bases; J trimming: 3 bases; junction bases outside the gene matches: 6. The CDR3 covers 15 residues. Germline CDR1 SGHDT, CDR2 YYEEEE.

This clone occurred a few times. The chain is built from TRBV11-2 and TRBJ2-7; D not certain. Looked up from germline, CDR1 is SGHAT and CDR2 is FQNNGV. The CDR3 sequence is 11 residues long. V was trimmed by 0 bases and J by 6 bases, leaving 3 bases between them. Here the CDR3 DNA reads TGTGCCAGCAGCTTAGAGCGCGAGCAGTACTTC. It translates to CASSLEREQYF.

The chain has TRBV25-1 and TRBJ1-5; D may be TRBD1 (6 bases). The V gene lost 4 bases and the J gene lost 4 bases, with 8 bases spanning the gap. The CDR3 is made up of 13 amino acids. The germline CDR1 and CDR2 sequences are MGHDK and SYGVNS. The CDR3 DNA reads TGTGCCAGCAGTGTAACAGGGAATCAGCCCCAGCATTTT. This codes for CASSVTGNQPQHF. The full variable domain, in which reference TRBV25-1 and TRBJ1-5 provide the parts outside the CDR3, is EADIYQTPRYLVIGTGKKITLECSQTMGHDKMYWYQQDPGMELHLIHYSYGVNSTEKGDLSSESTVSRIRTEHFPLTLESARPSHTSQYLCASSVTGNQPQHFGDGTRLSIL.

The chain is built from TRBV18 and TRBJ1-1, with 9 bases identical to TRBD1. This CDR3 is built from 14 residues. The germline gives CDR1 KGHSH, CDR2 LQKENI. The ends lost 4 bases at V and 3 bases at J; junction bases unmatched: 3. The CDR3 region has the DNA TGTGCCAGCTCACAACGGGACAGGGACACTGAAGCTTTCTTT. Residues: CASSQRDRDTEAFF. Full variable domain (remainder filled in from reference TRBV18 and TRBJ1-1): NAGVMQNPRHLVRRRGQEARLRCSPMKGHSHVYWYRQLPEEGLKFMVYLQKENIIDESGMPKERFSAEFPKEGPSILRIQQVVRGDSAAYFCASSQRDRDTEAFFGQGTRLTVV.

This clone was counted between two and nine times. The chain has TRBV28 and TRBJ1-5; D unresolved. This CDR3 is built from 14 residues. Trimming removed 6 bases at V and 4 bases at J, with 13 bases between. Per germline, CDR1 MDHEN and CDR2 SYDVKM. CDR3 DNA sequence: TGTGCCAGCAGGACCCCCGGAGTTAATCAGCCCCAGCATTTT. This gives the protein CASRTPGVNQPQHF.

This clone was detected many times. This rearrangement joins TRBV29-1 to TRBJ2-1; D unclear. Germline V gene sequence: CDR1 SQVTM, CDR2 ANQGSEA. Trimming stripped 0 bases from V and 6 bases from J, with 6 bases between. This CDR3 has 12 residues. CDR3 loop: CSVEDQVNEQFF. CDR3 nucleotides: TGCAGCGTTGAAGATCAGGTCAATGAGCAGTTCTTC.

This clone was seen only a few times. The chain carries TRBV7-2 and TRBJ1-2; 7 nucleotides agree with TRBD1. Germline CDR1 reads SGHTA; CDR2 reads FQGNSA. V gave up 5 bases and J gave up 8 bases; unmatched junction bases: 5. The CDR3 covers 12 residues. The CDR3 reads CASSPRGLGYTF. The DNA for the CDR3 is TGTGCCAGCAGCCCCAGGGGGTTAGGCTACACCTTC.

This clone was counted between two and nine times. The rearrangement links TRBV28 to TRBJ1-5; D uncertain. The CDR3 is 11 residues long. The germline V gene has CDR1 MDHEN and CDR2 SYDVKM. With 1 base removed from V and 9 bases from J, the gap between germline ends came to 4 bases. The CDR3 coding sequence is TGTGCCAGCAGTTTATACGGGCCCCAGCATTTT. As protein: CASSLYGPQHF.

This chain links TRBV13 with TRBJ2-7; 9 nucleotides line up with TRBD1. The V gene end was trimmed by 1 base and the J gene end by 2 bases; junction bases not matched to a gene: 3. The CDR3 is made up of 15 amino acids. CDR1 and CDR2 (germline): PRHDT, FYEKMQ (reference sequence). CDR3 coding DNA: TGTGCCAGCAGCTTAGTCGGGACAGGGCCCTACGAGCAGTACTTC. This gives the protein CASSLVGTGPYEQYF.

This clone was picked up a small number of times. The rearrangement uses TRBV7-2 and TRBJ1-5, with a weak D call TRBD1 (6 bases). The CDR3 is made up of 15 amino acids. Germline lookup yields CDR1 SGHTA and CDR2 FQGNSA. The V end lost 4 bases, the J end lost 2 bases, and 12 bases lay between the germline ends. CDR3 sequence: CASSSETGGNQPQHF. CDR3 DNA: TGTGCCAGCAGCTCGGAGACAGGTGGCAATCAGCCCCAGCATTTT.

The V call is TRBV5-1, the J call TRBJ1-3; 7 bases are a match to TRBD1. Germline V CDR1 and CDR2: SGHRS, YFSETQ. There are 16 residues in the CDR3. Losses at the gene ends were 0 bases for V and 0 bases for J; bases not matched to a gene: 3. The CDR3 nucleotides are TGCGCCAGCAGCTTGGAGGGGGCTTACTCTGGAAACACCATATATTTT. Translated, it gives CASSLEGAYSGNTIYF.

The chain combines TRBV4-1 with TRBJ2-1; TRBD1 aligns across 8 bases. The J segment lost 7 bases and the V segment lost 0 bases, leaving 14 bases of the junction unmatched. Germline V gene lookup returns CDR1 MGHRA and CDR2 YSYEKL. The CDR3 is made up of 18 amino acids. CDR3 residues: CASSQESLPTGVGNEQFF. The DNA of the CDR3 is TGCGCCAGCAGCCAAGAAAGTCTCCCGACAGGGGTGGGGAATGAGCAGTTCTTC.